What follows describes a single TCR beta chain. PCR involved 60 Vbeta and 13 Jbeta primers. Some clones are missing from TCRdb's copy, which holds only in-frame ones; the method was immunoSEQ multiplex PCR. The sample lists about 190,000 clones, 65% to 75% seen once, with approximately 4.8% in the top ten. These data originate in a study of cytomegalovirus exposure and HLA in healthy donors. With 5 bases removed from V and 5 bases from J, the gap between germline ends came to 22 bases. The CDR3 loop spans 16 amino acids. CDR1 LGHNA and CDR2 YSLEER come from the germline V gene. The receptor was isolated from a man aged 25-45 years in good health and CMV-seropositive. Sequencing was done on a sample of PBMCs. The chain uses TRBV4-3 and TRBJ2-7; D may be TRBD2 (6 bases). In DNA form, the CDR3 reads TGCGCCAGCAGCGACGATAGGGCGGGGATCTACCACGAGCAGTACTTC. It specifies CASSDDRAGIYHEQYF.